This T cell receptor (beta chain) was obtained from a study of blood T cell repertoires in COVID-19 (dated by TCRdb to 2018 to 2020). Background for the entire study: The collaborator samples originated in the United States, Italy and Spain and spanned the acute and convalescent phases of COVID-19. Samples came from the ongoing ImmuneRACE study (first 160 participants) plus 1,254 subjects from 6 global collaborators. A de-identified subject ID, COVID-19 status, age in years and sex were almost always included in the sample metadata. The prospective study material was composed of cDNA or gDNA derived from T cells, B-cell-depleted T cells, or PBMCs. The repertoires were released in a freely available public database meant as a resource for research on the immune response to SARS-CoV-2. Where HLA class I and class II types were available, the types were taken from metadata supplied by the sample provider, not from assay-based typing. Subjects who had been exposed to COVID-19, were actively infected with it, or had recovered from it provided the deeply sampled blood TCRbeta repertoires that made up the dataset. The study at large found these results: How much clinical and demographic metadata was included differed by source and by participant, and the metadata was provided uncurated.

On this clone: Its antigen is currently not known. The input lacks base qualities; no much larger clone sits a single base away.

Another Seattle source contributed samples from volunteer blood donors who had recovered from COVID-19. Each collaborating institution followed its own protocols to collect whole blood in K2EDTA tubes. For TCRbeta analysis, collaborators shipped samples as frozen whole blood, isolated PBMCs, or DNA extracted from either of those sample types. TCRbeta CDR3 regions were amplified from genomic DNA using the immunoSEQ Assay, a bias-controlled multiplex PCR. Regarding the original processing steps: The number of nucleated cells in each sample was estimated by amplification of reference gene primers within the assay. To quantify the absolute abundance of each unique TCRbeta CDR3 rearrangement, sequence reads were collapsed and filtered. For each sample, productive Simpson clonality was calculated as the square root of Simpson's diversity index over productive rearrangements. TCRdb re-hosts the immuneACCESS table, in-frame sequences only. Its copies lack some clones; in the studies checked, an unresolved V gene accounts for under half of them, and the cause for the rest is not known. D and trimming come from the DNA, and the V and J calls and clone size come from that table. The sample has about 240,000 clones on record, roughly 91% of them singletons. The ten biggest clones cover about 0.99% of the sample.

V and J are trimmed by 5 bases and 5 bases, and the gene matches miss 7 bases of the junction. The CDR3, from cysteine to phenylalanine, totals 13 residues. CDR3 DNA only is kept here, 39 bases in frame from base 1. CDR1 and CDR2, looked up from the germline V gene (reference sequence), are GTSNPN and SVGIG. This receptor was obtained from a middle-aged woman who had recovered from COVID-19. The sequencing input was peripheral blood. The chain joins TRBV30 to TRBJ1-2, and TRBD1 matches 8 of the central bases. The bases read TGTGCCTGGCTGCAGGGGGCTTGGTATGGCTACACCTTC. The translation is CAWLQGAWYGYTF.